This entry lists 26 T cell receptor beta chains sequenced from one sample in a study of molecular identifiers for immune sequencing clone quantification. One entry per CDR3 protein, called by TCRdb with MiXCR from the PCR reads. Found here are tens of thousands of distinct CDR3 sequences, around a quarter of them singletons; the top ten hold 0.75% to 0.9%. Source material: naive CD8+ T cells from blood, with Jurkat cell RNA spiked in. Subset in this sample: FACS-sorted CD8+CD4-CCR7+CD45RA+ naive T cells. These receptors all come from a human donor in good health. Some libraries in this study had Jurkat cell RNA spiked in.

There are many counts of this clonotype. The chain employs TRBV14 and TRBJ2-7; 8 nucleotides match TRBD2. This CDR3 is built from 16 residues. The germline gives CDR1 SGHDN, CDR2 FVKESK. V shed 1 base, J shed 1 base, and the junction held 6 bases outside the gene matches. CDR3 sequence: CASSQGASGSSYEQYF. CDR3 in DNA: TGTGCCAGCAGCCAAGGTGCCAGCGGGAGTTCCTACGAGCAGTACTTC.

The V gene is TRBV6-5, the J gene TRBJ2-7; D possibly corresponds to TRBD2 (6 bases). There are 12 residues in the CDR3. Germline V gene sequence: CDR1 MNHEY, CDR2 SVGAGI. V was cut by 2 bases and J by 4 bases, with 6 bases left in between. DNA of the CDR3: TGTGCCAGCAGTTACCGGGGGTACGAGCAGTACTTC. Translation: CASSYRGYEQYF.

The chain carries TRBV6-5 and TRBJ2-5; TRBD2 aligns across 14 bases. The germline gives CDR1 MNHEY, CDR2 SVGAGI. CDR3 length: 15 residues. Trimming took 5 bases from V and 5 from J; bases not matched to a gene: 4. CDR3 nucleotides: TGTGCCAGCAGTACTGGGACTAGCGGGGGCGAGACCCAGTACTTC. Protein: CASSTGTSGGETQYF.

The J gene is TRBJ2-7, the V gene TRBV19; D unresolved. Trimming left V 0 bases short and J 2 bases short, with 11 bases between. The germline CDR1 and CDR2 sequences are LNHDA and SQIVND (reference sequence). There are 15 residues in the CDR3. The CDR3 sequence: CASSIDLEETYEQYF. CDR3 sequence (DNA): TGTGCCAGTAGTATAGATCTTGAGGAGACCTACGAGCAGTACTTC.

This clonotype has a count of ten or more. The chain recombines TRBV2 with TRBJ2-3; D is undetermined. V dropped 4 bases and J dropped 4 bases, with 9 bases sitting between them. The length of the CDR3 is 13 residues. Germline V gives CDR1 SNHLY, CDR2 FYNNEI. In nucleotides, the CDR3 is TGTGCCAGCAGTGGGGCTGGGCCAGATACGCAGTATTTT. Translation: CASSGAGPDTQYF.

The CDR3 is CASSLLKGRSPLHF. The CDR3, as DNA: TGTGCCAGCAGTTTATTGAAGGGCAGGTCACCCCTCCACTTT. The rearrangement uses TRBV28 and TRBJ1-6; D is undetermined. The V end lost 1 base, the J end lost 10 bases, and 11 bases lay between the germline ends. CDR1 and CDR2 from the germline V gene are MDHEN and SYDVKM. This CDR3 is 14 amino acids long.

This clonotype was detected only a few times. The chain recombines TRBV4-1 with TRBJ1-1, with 11 bases fitting TRBD1. The CDR3 length is 14 residues. Germline V CDR1 and CDR2: MGHRA, YSYEKL. Trimming took 3 bases from V and 5 from J; bases not matched to a gene: 2. CDR3 loop: CASSHGQGATEAFF. The CDR3, as DNA: TGCGCCAGCAGCCATGGACAGGGGGCGACTGAAGCTTTCTTT.

In this sample, this clonotype turned up many times. The chain recombines TRBV6-2 or TRBV6-3 with TRBJ2-3; 12 positions match TRBD1. The CDR3 consists of 17 residues. Germline loops: CDR1 MNHEY, CDR2 SVGEGT. V trimming: 0 bases; J trimming: 2 bases; junction bases outside the gene matches: 3. For the CDR3, the DNA is TGTGCCAGCAGTTACTCCCGGGACAGGGGGCCCACAGATACGCAGTATTTT. It yields the protein CASSYSRDRGPTDTQYF.

This clonotype was seen a few times. This sequence joins TRBV28 and TRBJ2-7; D remains ambiguous. Germline lookup yields CDR1 MDHEN and CDR2 SYDVKM. V lost 3 bases and J lost 5, with 14 bases in between. This CDR3 is 14 amino acids long. CDR3 nucleotides: TGTGCCAGCAGTTTTCTGAACAAGGGTGACGAGCAGTACTTC. Protein sequence: CASSFLNKGDEQYF. The entire variable domain, with the rest obtained from reference TRBV28 and TRBJ2-7, is as follows: DVKVTQSSRYLVKRTGEKVFLECVQDMDHENMFWYRQDPGLGLRLIYFSYDVKMKEKGDIPEGYSVSREKKERFSLILESASTNQTSMYLCASSFLNKGDEQYFGPGTRLTVT.

V gene TRBV20-1 combines with J gene TRBJ2-1, with D hard to call. Trimming pared 7 bases from V and 5 bases from J, leaving 9 bases between. The CDR3 consists of 11 residues. Germline loops: CDR1 DFQATT, CDR2 SNEGSKA (reference sequence). The CDR3 spells CSGSGDNEQFF. The CDR3 nucleotides read TGCAGTGGTAGTGGAGACAATGAGCAGTTCTTC.

Worth noting for this clonotype: At one of its ends the junction is not consistent with the germline gene, which may arise from a read error. The chain recombines TRBV5-3 with TRBJ2-3, with D unresolved. TRBV5-3 is treated as an ORF (open reading frame) with a function not yet certain. The CDR3 has 12 residues. This CDR3 is CASSLFADTQYF. CDR3 DNA: TGTGCCAGCAGCTTGTTTGCAGATACGCAGTATTTT.

This clonotype has at least ten counts. DNA of the CDR3: TGTGCCAGCAGCCCCGCCCGCACTGAAGCTTTCTTT. Encoded protein: CASSPARTEAFF. The V and J genes are TRBV7-9 and TRBJ1-1, with unresolved D. The V gene lost 5 bases and the J gene lost 4 bases, with 8 bases spanning the gap. Germline-derived CDR1 and CDR2 are SEHNR and FQNEAQ (reference sequence). CDR3 length: 12 amino acids.

The CDR3 DNA follows: TGCAGTGCGGACGGGACTAGCGAGACAGATACGCAGTATTTT. Residues: CSADGTSETDTQYF. The V gene is TRBV20-1, the J gene TRBJ2-3; TRBD2 aligns across 10 bases. The CDR3 contains 14 residues. The germline V gene encodes CDR1 DFQATT and CDR2 SNEGSKA (reference sequence). V dropped 6 bases and J dropped 3; count of bases not matched to a gene: 6.

At least ten counts were recorded for this clonotype. J is TRBJ1-1 and V is TRBV5-1; tentative D call: TRBD1 (5 bases). Germline V lookup: CDR1 SGHRS, CDR2 YFSETQ. The CDR3 runs to 15 residues. Trimming pared 4 bases from V and 0 bases from J, leaving 13 bases between. Here the CDR3 DNA reads TGCGCCAGCAGCCTACAGGTGTTCATGAACACTGAAGCTTTCTTT. Translation: CASSLQVFMNTEAFF.

Worth noting for this clonotype: A single base separates this from a much larger clone, so it may be a read error. The J gene is TRBJ2-7, the V gene TRBV6-5; D may match TRBD1 or TRBD2 (5 bases each). V was trimmed by 5 bases and J by 2 bases, leaving 13 bases between them. Germline V lookup: CDR1 MNHEY, CDR2 SVGAGI. This CDR3 contains 14 residues. The CDR3 loop reads CASSQSGAAYEQYF. In nucleotides, the CDR3 is TGTGCCAGCAGTCAGTCCGGGGCAGCCTACGAGCAGTACTTC.

This chain connects TRBV7-2 to TRBJ2-3; a possible D gene is TRBD2 (6 bases). Looked up from germline, CDR1 is SGHTA and CDR2 is FQGNSA. Trimming stripped 0 bases from V and 0 bases from J, with 34 bases between. The length of the CDR3 is 24 residues. The CDR3 loop reads CASSLAQTSGSKHSAGASTDTQYF. CDR3 in DNA: TGTGCCAGCAGCTTAGCCCAAACCTCTGGGTCGAAACATTCAGCGGGCGCAAGCACAGATACGCAGTATTTT.

This clonotype was observed a few times. The chain carries TRBV7-9 and TRBJ2-2; a weak D match, TRBD1 (7 bases). The CDR3 has 16 residues. Germline V gives CDR1 SEHNR, CDR2 FQNEAQ (reference sequence). Trimming took off 5 bases at V and 6 bases at J, with 19 bases between the two ends. CDR3 region: CASSPTSGGGPGELFF. The CDR3 bases are TGTGCCAGCAGCCCCACATCAGGGGGAGGCCCCGGGGAGCTGTTTTTT.

A single count supports this clonotype. Possible read error: a much larger clone is one base away. The chain recombines TRBV5-4 with TRBJ2-7; a possible D gene is TRBD1 (7 bases). The length of the CDR3 is 14 residues. The ends were cut back, 4 bases at V and 3 bases at J, with 14 bases in the middle. Germline V lookup: CDR1 SGHNT, CDR2 YYREEE (reference sequence). In DNA, the CDR3 is TGTGCCAGCAGCACCCCAGGGGGGAGCTACGAGCAGTACTTC. It codes for CASSTPGGSYEQYF.

This chain links TRBV6-2 or TRBV6-3 with TRBJ2-1, with TRBD2 identical over 7 bases. The CDR3 loop spans 12 amino acids. CDR1 MNHEY and CDR2 SVGEGT come from the germline V gene. With V trimmed by 7 bases and J by 6 bases, 3 bases remained unmatched. CDR3 DNA sequence: TGTGCCAGCATGAGGGAGGGCAATGAGCAGTTCTTC. Translation: CASMREGNEQFF.

This clonotype showed up many times. The chain is built from TRBV28 and TRBJ2-7; 8 nucleotides line up with TRBD1. The length of the CDR3 is 15 residues. V was pared by 7 bases and J by 9 bases, with 17 bases of the junction left unmatched. Looked up from germline, CDR1 is MDHEN and CDR2 is SYDVKM. CDR3 sequence: CASTSRLDRGQGQYF. The CDR3 bases are TGTGCCAGCACTTCACGCTTAGACAGGGGTCAGGGGCAGTACTTC.

This clonotype was detected only a few times. This chain links TRBV19 with TRBJ2-5; D unresolved. This CDR3 comprises 15 residues. V was trimmed by 6 bases and J by 2 bases, leaving 16 bases between them. Germline CDR1 is LNHDA and CDR2 is SQIVND (reference sequence). The CDR3 sequence is CASRTSSPDQETQYF. For the CDR3, the DNA is TGTGCCAGTAGGACGAGCTCTCCGGATCAAGAGACCCAGTACTTC.

A note on this clonotype: This may arise from a read error, as a much more abundant clone is one base away. V is TRBV4-2 and J is TRBJ2-7; the D gene is possibly TRBD1 (6 bases). Per germline, CDR1 LGHNA and CDR2 YNFKEQ. The CDR3 totals 14 residues. The CDR3: CASRQGSQGYEQYF. The CDR3 region has the DNA TGTGCCAGCCGCCAAGGGAGCCAGGGGTACGAGCAGTACTTC.

V is TRBV21-1 and J is TRBJ2-7; the tabulated D call, TRBD2, remains unverified against the DNA. TRBV21-1 is a pseudogene segment. This CDR3 has 21 amino acids. The CDR3 is CAILRTRAAKPTSGSSYEQYF. The CDR3 nucleotides read TGTGCCATTTTAAGGACAAGGGCCGCAAAACCGACTAGCGGGTCCTCCTACGAGCAGTACTTC.

In the case of this clonotype: This may come from a read error, since a much larger clone is one base off. CDR3 sequence reads: CASSGTACSNQPQHF. The CDR3 DNA reads as TGTGCCAGCAGCGGGACAGCGTGTAGCAATCAGCCCCAGCATTTT. The rearrangement links TRBV12-3 or TRBV12-4 to TRBJ1-5, with 7 nucleotides matching TRBD1. Losses at the gene ends were 6 bases for V and 0 bases for J; bases not matched to a gene: 5. The CDR3 runs to 15 residues.

With respect to this clonotype: A much larger clone is a single base away; this may be a read error. This chain links TRBV24-1 with TRBJ2-1; 7 bases map to TRBD1. CDR3 length equals 16 residues. The V segment lost 4 bases and the J segment 7 bases; nucleotides outside the gene matches: 12. Germline V gives CDR1 KGHDR, CDR2 SFDVKD. In DNA form, the CDR3 reads TGTGCCACCAGTGACTCAGGGGTACGGGACAGTAATGAGCAGTTCTTC. Translation gives CATSDSGVRDSNEQFF.

This clonotype was counted at least ten times. A read error may account for a junction end that differs from germline. CDR3 bases: TGTGCCAGCAGCCTAGGACACACTCGGGCCAATCAGCCCCAGCATTTT. As protein: CASSLGHTRANQPQHF. The chain employs TRBV13 and TRBJ1-5, with D possibly being TRBD1 (5 bases). CDR3 length: 16 amino acids. Germline V CDR1 and CDR2: PRHDT, FYEKMQ (reference sequence).